The 9 T cell receptor beta chains listed next were all sequenced from one sample in a study of T cells after somatic rescue of genetic block (dated by TCRdb to the early 2020s). The method behind the library was the immunoSEQ multiplex PCR assay. In its TCRdb copy, this immuneACCESS table keeps in-frame sequences only and misses some clones. Where compared with another copy, unresolved V genes explain less than half of these, and the others have no known cause. Counted in this sample were 11,000 or so clones; around 73% of them appeared once. Jointly, the top ten make up approximately 8% of the sample. The sequenced material came from peripheral blood mononuclear cells (PBMCs). The receptors shown here come from a boy between 10 and 17 years old.

V gene TRBV21-1 combines with J gene TRBJ1-3. TRBV21-1 is a pseudogene locus. The CDR3 is made up of 12 amino acids. CDR3 residues: CASRVSGNTIYF. The DNA of the CDR3 is TGTGCCAGCAGGGTATCTGGAAACACCATATATTTT.

The chain has TRBV20-1 and TRBJ2-1; no reliable D call. Germline V gene data show CDR1 as DFQATT and CDR2 as SNEGSKA (reference sequence). The CDR3 loop spans 10 amino acids. Trimming took 6 bases from V and 13 from J, leaving 13 bases between them. The CDR3 DNA follows: TGCAGTGCCAAGGACCGCGCACAGTTCTTC. Protein sequence: CSAKDRAQFF.

The rearrangement uses TRBV6-1 and TRBJ2-7, with 7 bases aligning to TRBD1. Trimming removed 2 bases from V and 5 bases from J; junction bases left unmatched: 15. In germline, CDR1 is MNHNS, CDR2 SASEGT. The CDR3 is 17 residues long. The CDR3 DNA sequence: TGTGCCAGCAGTGAAATTGTGAGGGGGCCTTTTGAGGACGAGCAGTACTTC. Translating gives CASSEIVRGPFEDEQYF.

CDR3 coding DNA: TGTGCCAGCAGCACCCGCCCTAGCGGCAGCTCCTACGAGCAGTACTTC. Encoded protein: CASSTRPSGSSYEQYF. The V gene is TRBV13, the J gene TRBJ2-7, with 7 bases fitting TRBD2. This CDR3 spans 16 amino acids. J gave up 0 bases and V 5 bases, and 10 bases lay outside the gene matches. Per germline, CDR1 PRHDT and CDR2 FYEKMQ (reference sequence). The full variable domain, rest sourced from reference TRBV13 and TRBJ2-7, is AAGVIQSPRHLIKEKRETATLKCYPIPRHDTVYWYQQGPGQDPQFLISFYEKMQSDKGSIPDRFSAQQFSDYHSELNMSSLELGDSALYFCASSTRPSGSSYEQYFGPGTRLTVT.

Of note for this clone: No DNA is shown, since the ends of the CDR3 on it are uncertain; the CDR3 is the one TCRdb lists. The V and J genes are TRBV12-2 and TRBJ2-6. TRBV12-2 is marked as a pseudogene. The CDR3 region is 16 residues in length, termini included. This chain's CDR3 is CASRFSWGIGANVLTF.

This clone was seen more than once but under ten times. The rearrangement links TRBV6-5 to TRBJ2-7; D gene unclear. Germline CDR1 MNHEY, CDR2 SVGAGI. The V end was cut by 2 bases, the J end by 3 bases, with 14 bases between. The CDR3 loop spans 15 amino acids. CDR3 bases: TGTGCCAGCAGTTACCGTAGCAACGGATACTACGAGCAGTACTTC. Its translation: CASSYRSNGYYEQYF.

J is TRBJ2-5 and V is TRBV5-6; TRBD2 is a possible D gene (7 bases). The V gene's germline CDR1 is SGHDT and CDR2 YYEEEE. The CDR3 is 16 residues long. With 0 bases removed from V and 5 bases from J, the gap between germline ends came to 17 bases. This CDR3 reads CASSLELGGLGETQYF. CDR3 nucleotides: TGTGCCAGCAGCTTGGAGCTCGGGGGGCTCGGGGAGACCCAGTACTTC.

The gene calls are TRBV5-1 and TRBJ2-5; TRBD2 matches 9 bases. The CDR3 has 15 amino acids. In germline, CDR1 is SGHRS, CDR2 YFSETQ. The V segment lost 0 bases and the J segment 3 bases; nucleotides outside the gene matches: 3. The CDR3 loop is CASSLGSSGEETQYF. DNA for the CDR3: TGCGCCAGCAGCTTGGGGTCTAGCGGGGAAGAGACCCAGTACTTC.

This sequence joins TRBV11-3 and TRBJ2-5, with D maybe TRBD1 (6 bases). The assigned J gene may be wrong: the sequence end matches TRBJ2-7 better. Germline-derived CDR1 and CDR2 are SGHNT and YENEEA. The CDR3 contains 15 residues. The DNA of the CDR3 is TGTGCCAGCAGCTTGGAGTCTACAGGGACCTACGAGCAGTACTTC. Residues: CASSLESTGTYEQYF.